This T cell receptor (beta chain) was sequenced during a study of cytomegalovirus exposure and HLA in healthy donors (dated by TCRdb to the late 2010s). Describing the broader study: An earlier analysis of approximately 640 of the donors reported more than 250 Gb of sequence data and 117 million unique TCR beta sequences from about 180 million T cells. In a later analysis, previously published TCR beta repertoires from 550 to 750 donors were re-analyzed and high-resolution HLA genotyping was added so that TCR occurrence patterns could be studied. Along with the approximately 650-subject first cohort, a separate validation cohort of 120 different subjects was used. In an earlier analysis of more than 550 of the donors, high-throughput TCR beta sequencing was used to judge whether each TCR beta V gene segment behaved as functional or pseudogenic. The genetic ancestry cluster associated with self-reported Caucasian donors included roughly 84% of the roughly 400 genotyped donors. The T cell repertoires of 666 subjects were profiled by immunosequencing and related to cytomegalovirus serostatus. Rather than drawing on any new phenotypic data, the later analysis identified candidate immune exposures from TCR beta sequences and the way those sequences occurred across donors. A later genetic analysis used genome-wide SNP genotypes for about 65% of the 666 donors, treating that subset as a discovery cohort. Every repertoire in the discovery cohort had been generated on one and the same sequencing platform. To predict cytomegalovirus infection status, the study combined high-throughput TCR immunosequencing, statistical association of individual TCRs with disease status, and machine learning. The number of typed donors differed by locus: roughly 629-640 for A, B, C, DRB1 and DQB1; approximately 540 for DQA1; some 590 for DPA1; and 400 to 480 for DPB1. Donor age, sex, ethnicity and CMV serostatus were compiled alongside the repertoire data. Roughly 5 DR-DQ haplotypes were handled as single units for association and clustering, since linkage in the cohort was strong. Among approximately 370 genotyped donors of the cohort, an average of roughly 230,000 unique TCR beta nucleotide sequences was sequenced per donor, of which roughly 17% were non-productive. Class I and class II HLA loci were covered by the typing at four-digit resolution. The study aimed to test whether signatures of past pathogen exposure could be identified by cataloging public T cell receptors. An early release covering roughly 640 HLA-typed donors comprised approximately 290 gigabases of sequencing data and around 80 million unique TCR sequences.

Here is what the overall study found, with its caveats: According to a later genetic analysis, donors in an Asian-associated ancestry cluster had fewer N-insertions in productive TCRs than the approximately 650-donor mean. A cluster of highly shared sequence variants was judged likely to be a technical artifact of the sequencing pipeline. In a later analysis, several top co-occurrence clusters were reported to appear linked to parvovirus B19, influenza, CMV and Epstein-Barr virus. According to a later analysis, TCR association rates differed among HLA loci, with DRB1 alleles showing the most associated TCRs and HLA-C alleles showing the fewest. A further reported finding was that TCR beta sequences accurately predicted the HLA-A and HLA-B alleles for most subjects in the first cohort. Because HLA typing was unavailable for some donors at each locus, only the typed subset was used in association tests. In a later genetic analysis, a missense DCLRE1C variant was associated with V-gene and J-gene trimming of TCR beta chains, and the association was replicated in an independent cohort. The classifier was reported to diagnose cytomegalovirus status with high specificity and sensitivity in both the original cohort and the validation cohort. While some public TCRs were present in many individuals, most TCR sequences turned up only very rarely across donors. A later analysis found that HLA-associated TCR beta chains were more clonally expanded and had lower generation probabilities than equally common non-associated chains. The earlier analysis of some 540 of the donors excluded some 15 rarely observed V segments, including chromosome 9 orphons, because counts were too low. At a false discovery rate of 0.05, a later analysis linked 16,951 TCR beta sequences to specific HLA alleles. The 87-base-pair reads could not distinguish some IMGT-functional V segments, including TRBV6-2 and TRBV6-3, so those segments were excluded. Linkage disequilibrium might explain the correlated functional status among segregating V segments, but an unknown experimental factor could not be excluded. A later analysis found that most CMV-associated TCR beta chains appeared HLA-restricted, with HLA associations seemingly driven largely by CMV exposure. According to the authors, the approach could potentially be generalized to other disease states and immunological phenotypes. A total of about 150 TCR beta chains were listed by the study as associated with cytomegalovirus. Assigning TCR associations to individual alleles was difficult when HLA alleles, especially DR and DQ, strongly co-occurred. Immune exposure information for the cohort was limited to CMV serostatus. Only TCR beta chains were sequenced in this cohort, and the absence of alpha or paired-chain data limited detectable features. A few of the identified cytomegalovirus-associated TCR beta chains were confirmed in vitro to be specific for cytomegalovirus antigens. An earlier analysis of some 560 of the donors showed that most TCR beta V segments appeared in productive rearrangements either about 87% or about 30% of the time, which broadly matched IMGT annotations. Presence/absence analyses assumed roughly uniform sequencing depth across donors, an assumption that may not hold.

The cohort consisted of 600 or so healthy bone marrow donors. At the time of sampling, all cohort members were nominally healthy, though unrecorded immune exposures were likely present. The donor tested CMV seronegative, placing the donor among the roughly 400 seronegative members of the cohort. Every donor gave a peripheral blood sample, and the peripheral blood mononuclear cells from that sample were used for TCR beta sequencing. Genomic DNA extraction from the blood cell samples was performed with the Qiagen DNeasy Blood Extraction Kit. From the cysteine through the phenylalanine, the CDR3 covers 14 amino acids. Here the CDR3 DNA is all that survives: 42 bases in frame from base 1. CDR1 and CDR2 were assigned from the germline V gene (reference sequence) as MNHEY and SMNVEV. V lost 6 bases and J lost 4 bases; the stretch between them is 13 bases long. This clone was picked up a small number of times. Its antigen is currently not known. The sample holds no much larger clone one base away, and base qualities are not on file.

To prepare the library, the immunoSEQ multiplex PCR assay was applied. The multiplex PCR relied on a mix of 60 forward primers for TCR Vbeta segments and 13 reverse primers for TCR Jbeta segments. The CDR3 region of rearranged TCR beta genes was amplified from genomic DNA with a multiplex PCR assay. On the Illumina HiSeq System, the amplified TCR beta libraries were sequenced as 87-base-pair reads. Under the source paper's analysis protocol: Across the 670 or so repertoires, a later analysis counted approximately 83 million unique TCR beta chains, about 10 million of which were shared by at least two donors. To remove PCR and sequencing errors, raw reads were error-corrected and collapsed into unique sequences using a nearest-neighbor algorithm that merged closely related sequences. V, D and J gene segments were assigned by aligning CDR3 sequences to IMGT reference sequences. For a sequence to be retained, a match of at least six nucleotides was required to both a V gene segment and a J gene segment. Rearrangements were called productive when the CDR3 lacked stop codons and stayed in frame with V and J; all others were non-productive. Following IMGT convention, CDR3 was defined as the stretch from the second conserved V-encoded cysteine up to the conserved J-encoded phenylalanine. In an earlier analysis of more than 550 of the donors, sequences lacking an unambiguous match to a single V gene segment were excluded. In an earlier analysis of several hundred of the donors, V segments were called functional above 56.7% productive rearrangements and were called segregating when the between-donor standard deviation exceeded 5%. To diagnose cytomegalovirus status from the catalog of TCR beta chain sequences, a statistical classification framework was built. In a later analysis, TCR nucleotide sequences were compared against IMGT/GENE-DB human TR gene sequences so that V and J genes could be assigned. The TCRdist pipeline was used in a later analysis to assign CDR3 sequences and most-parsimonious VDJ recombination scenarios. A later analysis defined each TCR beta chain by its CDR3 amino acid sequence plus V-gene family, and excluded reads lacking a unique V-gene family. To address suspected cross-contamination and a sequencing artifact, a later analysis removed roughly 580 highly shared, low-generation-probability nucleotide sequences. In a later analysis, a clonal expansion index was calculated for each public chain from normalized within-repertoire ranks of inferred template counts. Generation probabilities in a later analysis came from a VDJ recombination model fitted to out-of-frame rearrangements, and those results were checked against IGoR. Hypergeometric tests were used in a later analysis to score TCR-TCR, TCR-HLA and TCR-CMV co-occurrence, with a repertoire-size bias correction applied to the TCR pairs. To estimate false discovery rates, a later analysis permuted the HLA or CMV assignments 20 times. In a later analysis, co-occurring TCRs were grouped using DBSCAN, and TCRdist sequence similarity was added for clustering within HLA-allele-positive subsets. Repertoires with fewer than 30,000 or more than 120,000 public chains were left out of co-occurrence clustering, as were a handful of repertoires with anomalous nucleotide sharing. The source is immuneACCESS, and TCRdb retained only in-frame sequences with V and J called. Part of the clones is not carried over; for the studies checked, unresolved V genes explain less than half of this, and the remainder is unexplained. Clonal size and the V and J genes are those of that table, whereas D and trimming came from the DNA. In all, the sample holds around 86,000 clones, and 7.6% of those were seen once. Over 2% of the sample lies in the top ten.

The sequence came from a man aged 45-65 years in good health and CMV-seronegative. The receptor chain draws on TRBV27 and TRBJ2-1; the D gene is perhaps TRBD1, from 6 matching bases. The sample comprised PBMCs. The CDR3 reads CASRQGTLYNEQFF. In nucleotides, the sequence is TGTGCCAGCAGACAAGGGACACTTTACAATGAGCAGTTCTTC.